Below, 24 T cell receptor beta chains from the same sample are listed, as sequenced in a study of blood T cell repertoires in COVID-19. Profiling relied on immunoSEQ multiplex PCR, and the TCRdb table lists in-frame clones only, not all of them. The profile shows around 280,000 clones, around four fifths of them singletons. The specimen was peripheral blood. Receptor source: a woman aged 45-59 years with active or convalescent COVID-19.

The chain is built from TRBV10-3 and TRBJ2-7; no clear D gene. The CDR3 is 14 amino acids. The ends were cut back, 0 bases at V and 3 bases at J, with 9 bases in the middle. Germline CDR1 reads ENHRY; CDR2 reads SYGVKD. DNA of the CDR3: TGTGCCATCAGTGAGTCGATAACTGACTACGAGCAGTACTTC. This sequence encodes CAISESITDYEQYF.

The chain employs TRBV27 and TRBJ2-3, with D perhaps TRBD2 (5 bases). Germline assignment: CDR1 MNHEY and CDR2 SMNVEV (reference sequence). The CDR3 has 17 residues. V lost 6 bases and J lost 2, with 21 bases in between. CDR3 coding DNA: TGTGCCAGCAGCCACCCAAAGAGCGGCCATTACACAGATACGCAGTATTTT. Translating gives CASSHPKSGHYTDTQYF.

The chain recombines TRBV4-1 with TRBJ1-1; D is possibly TRBD1 (5 bases). Germline CDR1 and CDR2: MGHRA and YSYEKL. V gave up 1 base and J gave up 4 bases, with 16 bases separating them. This CDR3 has 16 residues. CDR3 coding DNA: TGCGCCAGCAGCCAAGTGCCCCAGGGTACGGGCACTGAAGCTTTCTTT. Amino acid sequence: CASSQVPQGTGTEAFF.

V is TRBV2 and J is TRBJ2-1; TRBD1 might be the D (5 bases). Trimming stripped 7 bases from V and 2 bases from J, with 12 bases between. The CDR3 is made up of 14 amino acids. From germline, CDR1 is SNHLY and CDR2 FYNNEI. CDR3 bases: TGTGCCAGCACCGAACAGGACCCCTACAATGAGCAGTTCTTC. This gives the protein CASTEQDPYNEQFF.

Regarding this clone: In the same sample, other DNA sequences code for this CDR3. The CDR3: CASSLGLAGAGDTQYF. DNA for the CDR3: TGCGCCAGCAGCTTGGGACTAGCGGGAGCAGGAGATACGCAGTATTTT. The gene calls are TRBV5-1 and TRBJ2-3, with TRBD2 matching 12 bases. CDR1 and CDR2 (germline): SGHRS, YFSETQ. Trimming took 0 bases from V and 5 from J; bases not matched to a gene: 4. CDR3 length equals 16 residues.

The CDR3 bases are TGTGCCAGCTCACCACCCGGACAGGGGGCGGGGAATGAGCAGTTCTTC. It codes for CASSPPGQGAGNEQFF. The chain carries TRBV18 and TRBJ2-1; the match to TRBD1 covers 11 bases. Germline V gene sequence: CDR1 KGHSH, CDR2 LQKENI. J was trimmed by 7 bases and V by 0 bases; bases with no gene match: 5. The CDR3 spans 16 residues.

The chain recombines TRBV4-1 with TRBJ2-1; 13 bases line up with TRBD2. This CDR3 contains 16 residues. Germline-derived CDR1 and CDR2 are MGHRA and YSYEKL. After removal of 6 bases from V and 4 bases from J, the junction contained 6 bases not matched to a gene. The CDR3 DNA sequence: TGCGCCAGCAGGCCGGGACTAGCGGGACGATACAATGAGCAGTTCTTC. Translated, it gives CASRPGLAGRYNEQFF.

V and J are TRBV13 and TRBJ2-7; 8 nucleotides match TRBD2. CDR3 size: 15 residues. Germline V CDR1 and CDR2: PRHDT, FYEKMQ (reference sequence). V shed 5 bases and J 2 bases; nucleotides not matched to a gene: 8. The CDR3 DNA is TGTGCCAGCAGCCCAACCGGGACTAGGGCCTACGAGCAGTACTTC. This encodes CASSPTGTRAYEQYF.

This chain connects TRBV28 to TRBJ1-1; no clear D. Trimming left V 4 bases short and J 2 bases short, with 11 bases between. The germline V gene has CDR1 MDHEN and CDR2 SYDVKM. There are 14 residues in the CDR3. The CDR3 DNA follows: TGTGCCAGCAGTTCCTCCTATACTAACACTGAAGCTTTCTTT. This codes for CASSSSYTNTEAFF.

This chain uses TRBV30 with TRBJ1-3, with unresolved D. Germline CDR1 reads GTSNPN; CDR2 reads SVGIG (reference sequence). The CDR3 sequence is 15 residues long. V lost 1 base and J 2 bases, leaving 12 bases between the germline ends. CDR3: CAWSARQATGNTIYF. CDR3 bases: TGTGCCTGGAGTGCCCGACAAGCTACTGGAAACACCATATATTTT.

With respect to this clone: The same CDR3 also results from other DNA sequences found in this sample. CDR3 sequence (DNA): TGTGCCAGCAGCCAAGGCAGGCAAGAGACCCAGTACTTC. Protein product: CASSQGRQETQYF. The chain joins TRBV3-1 (or the pseudogene TRBV3-2) to TRBJ2-5; D is unclear. Trimming removed 1 base from V and 2 bases from J, with 5 bases in between. Germline V gives CDR1 LGHDT, CDR2 YNNKEL (reference sequence). This CDR3 spans 13 amino acids.

The gene calls are TRBV3-1 (or the pseudogene TRBV3-2) and TRBJ1-2; 10 bases are shared with TRBD1. After removal of 5 bases from V and 4 bases from J, the junction contained 4 bases not matched to a gene. CDR3 size: 14 residues. Germline CDR1 and CDR2: LGHDT and YNNKEL (reference sequence). The CDR3 reads CASSSWTGGYGYTF. DNA of the CDR3: TGTGCCAGCAGCTCGTGGACAGGGGGCTATGGCTACACCTTC.

This chain links TRBV7-8 with TRBJ2-1, with D possibly TRBD2 on 6 matching bases. V was pared by 2 bases and J by 10 bases, with 15 bases between. This CDR3 has 14 amino acids. CDR1 SGHVS and CDR2 FQNEAQ come from the germline V gene. CDR3 sequence (DNA): TGTGCCAGCAGCTTATCGGGTCCGGGGGAAGAGCAGTTCTTC. Its protein product is CASSLSGPGEEQFF.

The chain has TRBV3-1 (or the pseudogene TRBV3-2) and TRBJ1-1; weak D call: TRBD1 (5 bases). The CDR3 totals 13 residues. Germline V gene lookup returns CDR1 LGHDT and CDR2 YNNKEL (reference sequence). The ends were cut back, 4 bases at V and 5 bases at J, with 11 bases in the middle. The CDR3 here is CASSRRGGTEAFF. As DNA, the CDR3 is TGTGCCAGCAGCCGGCGGGGCGGGACTGAAGCTTTCTTT.

The V call is TRBV10-1, the J call TRBJ2-1; 8 bases match TRBD2. J was trimmed by 7 bases and V by 2 bases; bases with no gene match: 1. Germline-derived CDR1 and CDR2 are WNHNN and SYGVQD (reference sequence). CDR3 length equals 13 residues. The CDR3 loop is CASSESGRNEQFF. CDR3 sequence (DNA): TGCGCCAGCAGTGAGAGCGGGAGAAATGAGCAGTTCTTC.

The V call is TRBV25-1, the J call TRBJ1-6; D may be TRBD1 (6 bases). The CDR3 covers 13 residues. Trimming pared 11 bases from V and 6 bases from J, leaving 14 bases between. The germline gives CDR1 MGHDK, CDR2 SYGVNS. CDR3 region: CAVRDNFNSPLHF. DNA for the CDR3: TGTGCCGTCCGGGACAACTTTAATTCACCCCTCCACTTT.

The chain combines TRBV5-1 with TRBJ2-2, with D possibly TRBD1 on 6 matching bases. CDR3 length equals 15 residues. The germline V and J ends were trimmed by 1 base and 0 bases, with 7 bases remaining between them. Looked up from germline, CDR1 is SGHRS and CDR2 is YFSETQ. The CDR3 is CASSLPGANTGELFF. The CDR3 region has the DNA TGCGCCAGCAGCTTGCCAGGGGCGAACACCGGGGAGCTGTTTTTT.

The rearrangement joins TRBV6-4 to TRBJ2-4, with 9 bases identical to TRBD2. This CDR3 has 14 amino acids. CDR1 and CDR2 (germline): MRHNA, SNTAGT. Losses at the gene ends were 6 bases for V and 4 bases for J; bases not matched to a gene: 4. The CDR3 loop is CASRTTSGKNIQYF. The CDR3 DNA is TGTGCCAGCAGAACGACTAGCGGAAAAAACATTCAGTACTTC.

The chain has TRBV5-6 and TRBJ1-1; 8 bases align to TRBD1. The ends lost 8 bases at V and 8 bases at J; junction bases unmatched: 8. The CDR3 has 12 amino acids. Germline assignment: CDR1 SGHDT and CDR2 YYEEEE. For the CDR3, the DNA is TGTGCCAGTCACAGGGGGAAGGGGGAAGCTTTCTTT. Translated, it gives CASHRGKGEAFF.

J is TRBJ1-4 and V is TRBV5-1, with 7 bases lining up with TRBD1. The length of the CDR3 is 15 residues. Germline V gives CDR1 SGHRS, CDR2 YFSETQ. V dropped 4 bases and J dropped 10; count of bases not matched to a gene: 13. CDR3 region: CASSHVKQGLRKLFF. In nucleotides, the CDR3 is TGCGCCAGCAGCCACGTAAAACAGGGGTTGAGAAAACTGTTTTTT. Full variable domain (missing parts from reference TRBV5-1 and TRBJ1-4): KAGVTQTPRYLIKTRGQQVTLSCSPISGHRSVSWYQQTPGQGLQFLFEYFSETQRNKGNFPGRFSGRQFSNSRSEMNVSTLELGDSALYLCASSHVKQGLRKLFFGSGTQLSVL.

This CDR3 reads CAWSVIEFRRTGSSPLHF. The CDR3 DNA sequence: TGTGCCTGGAGTGTAATTGAATTCCGAAGGACAGGGAGCTCACCCCTCCACTTT. This chain links TRBV30 with TRBJ1-6, with 8 bases lining up with TRBD1. The CDR3 has 18 amino acids. V shed 0 bases, J shed 10 bases, and the junction held 17 bases outside the gene matches. The V gene's germline CDR1 is GTSNPN and CDR2 SVGIG (reference sequence). Full variable domain (missing parts from reference TRBV30 and TRBJ1-6): SQTIHQWPATLVQPVGSPLSLECTVEGTSNPNLYWYRQAAGRGLQLLFYSVGIGQISSEVPQNLSASRPQDRQFILSSKKLLLSDSGFYLCAWSVIEFRRTGSSPLHFGNGTRLTVT.

The V gene is TRBV5-1, the J gene TRBJ2-3; 7 nucleotides line up with TRBD1. The CDR3 spans 12 residues. The germline V gene has CDR1 SGHRS and CDR2 YFSETQ. J lost 13 bases, V lost 5 bases, and 10 bases had no gene match. For the CDR3, the DNA is TGCGCCAGCAGTCGCGACTCGGGACAGAAGTATTTT. This sequence encodes CASSRDSGQKYF.

Notes on this clone: This CDR3 is also generated by other DNA sequences in the sample. The J gene is TRBJ2-7, the V gene TRBV27; unclear D gene. This CDR3 comprises 13 residues. The germline V gene has CDR1 MNHEY and CDR2 SMNVEV (reference sequence). Trimming took 3 bases from V and 2 from J, leaving 8 bases between them. The CDR3: CASSFGQTYEQYF. The CDR3 region has the DNA TGTGCCAGCAGTTTTGGCCAAACCTACGAGCAGTACTTC.

The V gene is TRBV28, the J gene TRBJ2-2, with 13 bases fitting TRBD2. The V gene's germline CDR1 is MDHEN and CDR2 SYDVKM. CDR3 length: 16 amino acids. V was clipped by 7 bases and J by 7 bases; unmatched bases: 9. The CDR3 loop is CASTPGLAGPYGELFF. The CDR3 region has the DNA TGTGCCAGCACCCCGGGACTAGCGGGACCCTACGGGGAGCTGTTTTTT.